The source of this TCR beta chain is a study of T cell repertoires in cytomegalovirus infection. Per germline, CDR1 SGHRS and CDR2 YFSETQ. The V and J ends lost 4 bases and 5 bases respectively, with 7 bases between them. The CDR3 is 11 amino acids. TCRdb used MiXCR to reprocess the reads, holding one entry per CDR3 protein. Of around 530,000 distinct CDR3 sequences listed, about a quarter are singletons. V gene TRBV5-1 combines with J gene TRBJ2-7, with D possibly being TRBD1 (5 bases). This TCR came from a human donor in good health (CMV status not recorded). Some clones in this sample may be carry-over from other donors' samples. Sequencing was performed on PBMCs. The CDR3 sequence is CASSGADEQYF. The CDR3, as DNA: TGCGCCAGCAGCGGGGCAGACGAGCAGTACTTC.